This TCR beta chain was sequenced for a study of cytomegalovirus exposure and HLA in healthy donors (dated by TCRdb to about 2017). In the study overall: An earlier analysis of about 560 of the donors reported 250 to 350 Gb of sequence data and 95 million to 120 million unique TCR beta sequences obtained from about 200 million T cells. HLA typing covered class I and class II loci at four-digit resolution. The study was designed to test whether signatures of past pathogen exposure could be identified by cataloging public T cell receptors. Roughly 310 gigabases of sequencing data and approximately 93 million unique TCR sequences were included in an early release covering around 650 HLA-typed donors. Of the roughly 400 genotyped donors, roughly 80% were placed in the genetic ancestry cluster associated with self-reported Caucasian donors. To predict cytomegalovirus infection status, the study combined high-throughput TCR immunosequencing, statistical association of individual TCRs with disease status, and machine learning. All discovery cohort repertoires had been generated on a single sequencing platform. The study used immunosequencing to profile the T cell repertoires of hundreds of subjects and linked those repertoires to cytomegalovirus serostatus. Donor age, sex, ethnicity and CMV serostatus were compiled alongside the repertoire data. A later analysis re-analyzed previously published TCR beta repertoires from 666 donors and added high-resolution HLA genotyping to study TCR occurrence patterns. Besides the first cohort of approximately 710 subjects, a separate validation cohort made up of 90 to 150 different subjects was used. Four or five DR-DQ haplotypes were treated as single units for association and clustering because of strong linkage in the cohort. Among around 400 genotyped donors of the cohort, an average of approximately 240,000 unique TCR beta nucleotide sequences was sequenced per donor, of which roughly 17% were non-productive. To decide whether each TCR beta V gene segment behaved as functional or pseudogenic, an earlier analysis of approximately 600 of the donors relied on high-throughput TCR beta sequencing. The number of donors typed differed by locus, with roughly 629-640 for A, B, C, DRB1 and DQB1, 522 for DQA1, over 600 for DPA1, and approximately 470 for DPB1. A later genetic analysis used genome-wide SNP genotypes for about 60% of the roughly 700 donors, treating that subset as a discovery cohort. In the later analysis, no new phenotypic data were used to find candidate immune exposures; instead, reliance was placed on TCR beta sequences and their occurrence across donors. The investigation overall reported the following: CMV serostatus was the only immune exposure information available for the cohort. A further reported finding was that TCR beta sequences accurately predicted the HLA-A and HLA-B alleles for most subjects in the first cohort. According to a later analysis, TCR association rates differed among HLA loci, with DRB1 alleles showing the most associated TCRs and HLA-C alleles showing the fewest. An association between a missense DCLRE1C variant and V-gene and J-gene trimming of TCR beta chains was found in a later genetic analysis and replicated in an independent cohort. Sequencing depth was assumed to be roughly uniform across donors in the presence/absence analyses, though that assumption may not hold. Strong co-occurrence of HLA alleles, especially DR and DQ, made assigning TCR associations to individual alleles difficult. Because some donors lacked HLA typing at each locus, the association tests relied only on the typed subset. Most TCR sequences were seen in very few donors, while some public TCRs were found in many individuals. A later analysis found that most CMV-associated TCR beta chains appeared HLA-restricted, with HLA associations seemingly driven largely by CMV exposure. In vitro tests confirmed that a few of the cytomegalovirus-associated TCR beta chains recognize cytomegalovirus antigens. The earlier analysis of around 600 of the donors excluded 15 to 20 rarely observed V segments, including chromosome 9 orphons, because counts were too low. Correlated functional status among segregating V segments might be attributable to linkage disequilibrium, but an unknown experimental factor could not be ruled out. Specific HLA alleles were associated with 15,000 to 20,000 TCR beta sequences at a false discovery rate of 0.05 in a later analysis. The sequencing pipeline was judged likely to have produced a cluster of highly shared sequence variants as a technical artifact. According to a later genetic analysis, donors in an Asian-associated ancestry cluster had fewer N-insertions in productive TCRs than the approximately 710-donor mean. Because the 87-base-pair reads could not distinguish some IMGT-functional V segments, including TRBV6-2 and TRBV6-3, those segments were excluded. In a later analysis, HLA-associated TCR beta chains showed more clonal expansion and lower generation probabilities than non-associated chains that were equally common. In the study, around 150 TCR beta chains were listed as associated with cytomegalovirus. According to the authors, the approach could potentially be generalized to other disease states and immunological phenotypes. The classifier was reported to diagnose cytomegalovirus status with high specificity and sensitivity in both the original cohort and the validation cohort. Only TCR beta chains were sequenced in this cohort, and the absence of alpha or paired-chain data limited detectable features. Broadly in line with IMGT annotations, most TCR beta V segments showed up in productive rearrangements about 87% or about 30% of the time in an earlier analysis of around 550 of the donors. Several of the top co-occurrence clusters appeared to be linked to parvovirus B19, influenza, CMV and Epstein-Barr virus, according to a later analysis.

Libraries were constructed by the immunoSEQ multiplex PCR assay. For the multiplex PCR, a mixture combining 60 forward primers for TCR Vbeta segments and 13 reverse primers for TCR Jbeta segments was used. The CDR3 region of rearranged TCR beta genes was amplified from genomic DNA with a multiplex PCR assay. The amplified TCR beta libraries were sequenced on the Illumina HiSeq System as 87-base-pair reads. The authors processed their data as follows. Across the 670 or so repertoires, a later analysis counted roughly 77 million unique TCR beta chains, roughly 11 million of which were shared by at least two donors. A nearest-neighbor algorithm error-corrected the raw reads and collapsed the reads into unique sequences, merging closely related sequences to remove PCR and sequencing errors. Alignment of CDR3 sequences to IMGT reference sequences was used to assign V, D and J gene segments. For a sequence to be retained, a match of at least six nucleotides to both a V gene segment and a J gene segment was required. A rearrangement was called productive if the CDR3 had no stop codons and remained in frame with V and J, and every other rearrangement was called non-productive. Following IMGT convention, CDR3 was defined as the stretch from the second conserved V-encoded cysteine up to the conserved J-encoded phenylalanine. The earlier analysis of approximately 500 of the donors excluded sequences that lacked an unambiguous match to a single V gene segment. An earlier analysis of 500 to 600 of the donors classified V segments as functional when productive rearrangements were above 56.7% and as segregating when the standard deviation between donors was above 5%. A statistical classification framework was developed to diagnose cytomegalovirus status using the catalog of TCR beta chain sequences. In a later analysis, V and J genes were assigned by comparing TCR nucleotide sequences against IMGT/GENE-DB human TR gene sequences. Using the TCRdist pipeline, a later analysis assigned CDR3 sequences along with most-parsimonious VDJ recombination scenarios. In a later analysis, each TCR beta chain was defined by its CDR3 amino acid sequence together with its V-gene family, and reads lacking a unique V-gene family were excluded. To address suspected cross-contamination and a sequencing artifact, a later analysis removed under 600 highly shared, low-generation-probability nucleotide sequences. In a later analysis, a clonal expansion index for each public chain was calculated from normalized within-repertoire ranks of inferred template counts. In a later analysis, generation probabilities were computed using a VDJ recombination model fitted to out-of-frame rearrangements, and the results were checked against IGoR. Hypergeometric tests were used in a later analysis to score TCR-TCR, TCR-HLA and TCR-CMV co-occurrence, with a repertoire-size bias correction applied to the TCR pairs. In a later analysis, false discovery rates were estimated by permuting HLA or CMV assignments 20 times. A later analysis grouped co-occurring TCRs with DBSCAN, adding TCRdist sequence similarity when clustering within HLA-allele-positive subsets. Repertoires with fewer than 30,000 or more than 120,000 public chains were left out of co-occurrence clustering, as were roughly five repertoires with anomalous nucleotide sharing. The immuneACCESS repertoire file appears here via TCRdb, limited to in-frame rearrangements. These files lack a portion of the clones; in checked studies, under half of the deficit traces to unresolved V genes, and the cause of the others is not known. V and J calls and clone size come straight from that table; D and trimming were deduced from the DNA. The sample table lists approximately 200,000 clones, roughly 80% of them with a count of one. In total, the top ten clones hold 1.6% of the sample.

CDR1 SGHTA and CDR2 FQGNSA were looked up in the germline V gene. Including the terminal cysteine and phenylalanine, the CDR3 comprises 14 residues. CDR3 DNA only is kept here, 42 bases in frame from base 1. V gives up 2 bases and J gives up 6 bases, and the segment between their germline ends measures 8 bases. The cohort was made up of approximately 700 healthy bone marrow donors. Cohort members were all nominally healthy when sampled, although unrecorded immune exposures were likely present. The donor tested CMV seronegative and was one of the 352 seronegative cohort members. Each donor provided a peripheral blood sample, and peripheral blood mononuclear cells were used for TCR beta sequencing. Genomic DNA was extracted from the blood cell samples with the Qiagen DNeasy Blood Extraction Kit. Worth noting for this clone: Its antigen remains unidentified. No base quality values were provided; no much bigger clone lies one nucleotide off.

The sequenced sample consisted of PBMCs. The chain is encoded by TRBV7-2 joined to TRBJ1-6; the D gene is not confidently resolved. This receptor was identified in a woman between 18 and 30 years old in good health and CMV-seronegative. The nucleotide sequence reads TGTGCCAGCAGCTTACCGGGATTTAATTCACCCCTCCACTTT. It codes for CASSLPGFNSPLHF.